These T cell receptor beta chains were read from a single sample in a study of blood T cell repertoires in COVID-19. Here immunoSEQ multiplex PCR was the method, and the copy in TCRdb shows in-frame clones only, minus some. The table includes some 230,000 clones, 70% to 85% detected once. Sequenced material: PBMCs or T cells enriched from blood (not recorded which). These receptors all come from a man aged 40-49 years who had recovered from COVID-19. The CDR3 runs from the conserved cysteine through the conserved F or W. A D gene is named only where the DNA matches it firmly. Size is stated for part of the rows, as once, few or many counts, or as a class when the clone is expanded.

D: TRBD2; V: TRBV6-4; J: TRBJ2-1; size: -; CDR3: CASSETSGKVGEQFF; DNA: TGTGCCAGCAGTGAGACTAGCGGGAAAGTCGGCGAGCAGTTCTTC
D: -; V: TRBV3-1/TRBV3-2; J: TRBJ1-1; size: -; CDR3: CASSLTRDTEAFF; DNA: TGTGCCAGCAGCCTGACGAGGGACACTGAAGCTTTCTTT
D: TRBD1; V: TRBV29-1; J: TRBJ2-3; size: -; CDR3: CSVLGQGADTQYF; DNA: TGCAGCGTCTTGGGACAGGGCGCAGATACGCAGTATTTT
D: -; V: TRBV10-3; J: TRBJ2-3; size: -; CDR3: CAITPGQMRDTQYF; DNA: TGTGCCATCACGCCGGGACAAATGAGGGATACGCAGTATTTT
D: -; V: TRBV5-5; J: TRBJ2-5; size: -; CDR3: CASQFTRDSYQQETQYF; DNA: TGTGCCAGCCAATTTACGCGGGACAGCTATCAACAAGAGACCCAGTACTTC
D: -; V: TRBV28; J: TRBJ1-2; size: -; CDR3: CASTLGVGGAYGYTF; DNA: TGTGCCAGCACCTTGGGCGTCGGGGGGGCCTATGGCTACACCTTC
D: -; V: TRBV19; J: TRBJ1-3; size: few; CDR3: CASSIIQRSSGNTIYF; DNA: TGTGCCAGTAGTATCATTCAGAGGAGCTCTGGAAACACCATATATTTT
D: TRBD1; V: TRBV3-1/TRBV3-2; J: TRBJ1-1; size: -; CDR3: CASSRQQGAGEAFF; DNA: TGTGCCAGCAGCCGACAACAGGGGGCGGGTGAAGCTTTCTTT
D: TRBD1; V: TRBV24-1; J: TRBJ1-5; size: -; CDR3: CATSDPQGAGNQPQHF; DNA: TGTGCCACCAGTGATCCACAGGGGGCCGGGAATCAGCCCCAGCATTTT
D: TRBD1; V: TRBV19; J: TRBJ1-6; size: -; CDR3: CASSSWRTGDSPLHF; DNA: TGTGCCAGTAGTTCGTGGCGGACAGGGGATTCACCCCTCCACTTT
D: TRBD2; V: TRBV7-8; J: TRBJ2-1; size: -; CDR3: CASSLSGRTLYNEQFF; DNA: TGTGCCAGCAGCTTAAGCGGGAGGACCCTCTACAATGAGCAGTTCTTC
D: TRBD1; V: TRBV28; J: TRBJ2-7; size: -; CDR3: CASSLPITGDYEQYF; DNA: TGTGCCAGCAGTTTACCGATCACAGGGGACTACGAGCAGTACTTC
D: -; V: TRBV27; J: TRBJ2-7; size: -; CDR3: CASSLIPQSGRNEQYF; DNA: TGTGCCAGCAGCCTAATTCCCCAGTCAGGGAGGAACGAGCAGTACTTC
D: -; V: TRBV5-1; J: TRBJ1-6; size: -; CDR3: CASSPFQGRGSPLHF; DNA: TGCGCCAGCAGCCCGTTTCAGGGGAGGGGTTCACCCCTCCACTTT
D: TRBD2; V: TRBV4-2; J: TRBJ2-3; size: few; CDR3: CASSQDFTGGGPDTQYF; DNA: TGTGCCAGCAGCCAAGATTTTACGGGAGGGGGACCAGATACGCAGTATTTT
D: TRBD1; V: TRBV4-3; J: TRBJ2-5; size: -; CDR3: CASSQDHTVRGPETQYF; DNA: TGCGCCAGCAGCCAAGATCATACGGTGAGGGGGCCAGAGACCCAGTACTTC
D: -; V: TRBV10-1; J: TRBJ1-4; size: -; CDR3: CASSESISGERFF; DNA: TGCGCCAGCAGTGAGTCGATCTCCGGGGAGCGGTTTTTT
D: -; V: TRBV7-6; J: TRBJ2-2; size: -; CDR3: CASSLAPWQGRIANTGELFF; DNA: TGTGCCAGCAGCTTAGCGCCATGGCAGGGAAGGATAGCGAACACCGGGGAGCTGTTTTTT
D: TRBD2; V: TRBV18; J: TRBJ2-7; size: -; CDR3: CASSPGTSEYFEQYF; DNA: TGTGCCAGCTCACCTGGGACTAGCGAGTACTTCGAGCAGTACTTC
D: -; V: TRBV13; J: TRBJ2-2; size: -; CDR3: CASSLAGVNTGELFF; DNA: TGTGCCAGCAGCTTAGCGGGAGTGAACACCGGGGAGCTGTTTTTT